These 16 T cell receptor beta chains share one sample of origin, sequenced in a study of T cells after yellow fever vaccination. TCRdb re-derived calls from the 5' RACE reads in MiXCR, one entry per CDR3 protein. The profile covers 95,000 to 150,000 distinct CDR3 sequences, with more than 6% appearing a single time and about 2.7% taken by the ten largest. The material sequenced was CD4+ T cells sorted from PBMCs, taken approximately 11 days after the first yellow fever vaccination. The receptors were sampled from a young man who received the YFV17D yellow fever vaccine.

J is TRBJ2-3 and V is TRBV12-1; TRBD2 reflects the table's D call only, with no check against the DNA. TRBV12-1 has pseudogene status. The CDR3 is 21 amino acids. The CDR3 nucleotides are TGTGCCAGGAGCTCCGAACTAGTATGGCGGCGGGGGGGCCTCGTATCAAATACGCAGTATTTT. Translating gives CARSSELVWRRGGLVSNTQYF.

The V call is TRBV6-1, the J call TRBJ2-3; 11 bases are shared with TRBD2. V shed 6 bases, J shed 1 base, and the junction held 3 bases outside the gene matches. CDR3 size: 15 residues. The germline CDR1 and CDR2 sequences are MNHNS and SASEGT. In DNA, the CDR3 is TGTGCCAGCAGAGTTAGCGGGGGGGGCACAGATACGCAGTATTTT. Translated: CASRVSGGGTDTQYF.

The table lists this clonotype with many counts. The genes are TRBV12-3 or TRBV12-4 and TRBJ2-2; possibly TRBD2 for D (6 bases). V lost 6 bases and J lost 0, with 11 bases in between. The CDR3 is 15 residues long. CDR3 sequence reads: CASRRGSPNTGELFF. In DNA, the CDR3 is TGTGCCAGCAGGCGGGGCAGCCCGAACACCGGGGAGCTGTTTTTT.

In its sample, this clonotype was seen many times. The rearrangement joins TRBV6-2 or TRBV6-3 to TRBJ2-5, with 7 bases matching TRBD2. The CDR3 runs 12 residues. Germline V lookup: CDR1 MNHEY, CDR2 SVGEGT. The trim removed 5 bases at V and 5 bases at J, leaving 2 bases unmatched. The CDR3 loop is CASSAGDETQYF. CDR3 DNA: TGTGCCAGCAGTGCGGGGGACGAGACCCAGTACTTC.

This clonotype was counted many times. This chain links TRBV12-3 or TRBV12-4 with TRBJ1-1; 8 bases agree with TRBD1. The CDR3 spans 15 residues. V shed 6 bases and J 1 base; nucleotides not matched to a gene: 7. The CDR3 bases are TGTGCCAGCAGCCCCACTGACAGGGGGAACACTGAAGCTTTCTTT. Translating it yields CASSPTDRGNTEAFF.

This clonotype was counted ten times or more. The CDR3 loop is CASSPGGAETQYF. In DNA form, the CDR3 reads TGTGCCAGCAGCCCCGGGGGGGCAGAGACCCAGTACTTC. This chain connects TRBV9 to TRBJ2-5; 8 nucleotides line up with TRBD2. CDR3 length equals 13 residues. V shed 4 bases and J 4 bases; nucleotides not matched to a gene: 3. Germline assignment: CDR1 SGDLS and CDR2 YYNGEE.

This clonotype was seen ten or more times. The gene calls are TRBV24-1 and TRBJ2-5; a possible D gene is TRBD1 (5 bases). This CDR3 spans 13 amino acids. The germline gives CDR1 KGHDR, CDR2 SFDVKD. V was shortened by 4 bases and J by 1 base, with 6 bases between the two germline ends. Here the CDR3 reads CATSEGAQETQYF. The CDR3 coding sequence is TGTGCCACCAGTGAAGGGGCCCAAGAGACCCAGTACTTC.

Many counts were recorded for this clonotype. This rearrangement joins TRBV19 to TRBJ2-1; D could derive from TRBD1 or TRBD2 (5 bases each). V lost 2 bases to trimming and J lost 0 bases, with 14 bases between them. This CDR3 has 17 residues. CDR1 is LNHDA, CDR2 SQIVND, per germline (reference sequence). The CDR3 DNA sequence: TGTGCCAGTAGTATACGAGCTTGGGGGAGCTCCTACAATGAGCAGTTCTTC. This translates into CASSIRAWGSSYNEQFF. Full variable domain (outside the CDR3, taken from reference TRBV19 and TRBJ2-1): DGGITQSPKYLFRKEGQNVTLSCEQNLNHDAMYWYRQDPGQGLRLIYYSQIVNDFQKGDIAEGYSVSREKKESFPLTVTSAQKNPTAFYLCASSIRAWGSSYNEQFFGPGTRLTVL.

This clonotype came up many times. The gene calls are TRBV7-2 and TRBJ1-4; maybe TRBD1 (6 bases). The CDR3 loop spans 14 amino acids. CDR1 SGHTA and CDR2 FQGNSA come from the germline V gene. V lost 2 bases and J lost 5, with 9 bases in between. Here the CDR3 reads CASSLRGRNEKLFF. The CDR3, as DNA: TGTGCCAGCAGCTTAAGGGGGAGAAATGAAAAACTGTTTTTT.

There are many counts of this clonotype. This chain uses TRBV5-1 with TRBJ2-1; D is possibly TRBD2 (6 bases). The V end lost 4 bases, the J end lost 8 bases, and 16 bases lay between the germline ends. The CDR3 is 14 residues long. CDR1 SGHRS and CDR2 YFSETQ come from the germline V gene. The CDR3 DNA reads as TGCGCCAGCAGCGCCGGGGGACTCGGGGATGAGCAGTTCTTC. This gives the protein CASSAGGLGDEQFF.

At least ten counts were recorded for this clonotype. The chain couples TRBV5-4 to TRBJ2-2; 7 bases match TRBD2. Germline V gene lookup returns CDR1 SGHNT and CDR2 YYREEE (reference sequence). This CDR3 has 13 amino acids. Trimming at V came to 4 bases and at J to 5 bases, leaving 2 bases not matched to a gene. Written as DNA, the CDR3 is TGTGCCAGCAGCCCCGGGGGGACCGGGGAGCTGTTTTTT. As protein: CASSPGGTGELFF.

The V gene is TRBV4-3, the J gene TRBJ1-2, with D perhaps TRBD1 (5 bases). Germline V gives CDR1 LGHNA, CDR2 YSLEER. V shed 3 bases and J shed 6 bases, with 14 bases lying between them. The CDR3 length is 14 residues. The CDR3 is CASSQSPQGDGYTF. The CDR3 DNA reads as TGCGCCAGCAGCCAGTCCCCGCAGGGCGATGGCTACACCTTC.

This clonotype was seen ten or more times. The chain recombines TRBV11-2 with TRBJ2-1; TRBD2 matches 9 bases. J gave up 6 bases and V 0 bases, and 6 bases lay outside the gene matches. The germline CDR1 and CDR2 sequences are SGHAT and FQNNGV. The CDR3 is 16 amino acids. The CDR3 DNA sequence: TGTGCCAGCAGCTTAGATCTTTGGCGGGGGGGCAATGAGCAGTTCTTC. It specifies CASSLDLWRGGNEQFF.

This clonotype showed up many times. The chain has TRBV7-3 and TRBJ2-1; 11 bases agree with TRBD1. Per germline, CDR1 SGHTA and CDR2 FQGTGA. This CDR3 has 17 residues. The V gene end was trimmed by 4 bases and the J gene end by 4 bases; junction bases not matched to a gene: 9. As DNA, the CDR3 is TGTGCCAGCAGCTCAACCCCCGGGACAGGGGGATACAATGAGCAGTTCTTC. As protein: CASSSTPGTGGYNEQFF.

The sample holds many counts of this clonotype. In DNA, the CDR3 is TGTGCCACCAGTGCCGGGCGGCGGGGGGGCACAGATACGCAGTATTTT. It yields the protein CATSAGRRGGTDTQYF. V gene TRBV24-1 combines with J gene TRBJ2-3; 8 bases line up with TRBD2. With V trimmed by 5 bases and J by 1 base, 7 bases remained unmatched. This CDR3 has 16 amino acids. CDR1 KGHDR and CDR2 SFDVKD come from the germline V gene.

In this sample, this clonotype turned up many times. The rearrangement links TRBV7-2 to TRBJ1-1; D not resolved. Trimming cost V 4 bases and J 1 base, with 7 bases left between them. This CDR3 comprises 13 residues. Germline V CDR1 and CDR2: SGHTA, FQGNSA. For the CDR3, the DNA is TGTGCCAGCAGCTCCGGGCCGAACACTGAAGCTTTCTTT. This translates into CASSSGPNTEAFF.